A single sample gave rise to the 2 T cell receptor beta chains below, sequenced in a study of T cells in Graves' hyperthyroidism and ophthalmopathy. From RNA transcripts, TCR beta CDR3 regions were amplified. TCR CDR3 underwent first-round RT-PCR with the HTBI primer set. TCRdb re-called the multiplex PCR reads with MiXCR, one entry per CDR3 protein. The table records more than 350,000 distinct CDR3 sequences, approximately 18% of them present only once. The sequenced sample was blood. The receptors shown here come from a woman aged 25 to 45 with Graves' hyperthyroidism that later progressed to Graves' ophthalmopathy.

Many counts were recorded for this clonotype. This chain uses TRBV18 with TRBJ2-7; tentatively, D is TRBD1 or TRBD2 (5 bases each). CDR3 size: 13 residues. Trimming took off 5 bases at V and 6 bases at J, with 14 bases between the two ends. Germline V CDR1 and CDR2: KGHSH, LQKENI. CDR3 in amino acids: CASSEGTGREQYF. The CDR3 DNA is TGTGCCAGCTCAGAAGGGACCGGTCGCGAGCAGTACTTC.

In nucleotides, the CDR3 is TGCGCCAGCAGATTATGGGACAGGGTGGCCACTGAAGCTTTCTTT. This translates into CASRLWDRVATEAFF. This chain connects TRBV5-1 to TRBJ1-1; 9 nucleotides match TRBD1. CDR1 and CDR2 from the germline V gene are SGHRS and YFSETQ. The trim removed 5 bases at V and 4 bases at J, leaving 9 bases unmatched. The CDR3 runs to 15 residues.